This TCR beta chain emerged from a study of blood T cell repertoires in COVID-19. This CDR3 is built from 15 residues. V trimming: 1 base; J trimming: 5 bases; junction bases outside the gene matches: 6. Germline V CDR1 and CDR2: SGHNT, YYREEE (reference sequence). Profiling relied on immunoSEQ multiplex PCR, and the TCRdb table lists in-frame clones only, not all of them. The sample includes about 180,000 clones, approximately 90% of them seen just once. The V call is TRBV5-4, the J call TRBJ2-5; 9 nucleotides align to TRBD2. This TCR was recovered from a man between 18 and 29 years old who had recovered from COVID-19. Input material: peripheral blood. The CDR3 sequence: CASSLTSGWGETQYF. The CDR3 DNA reads as TGTGCCAGCAGCTTGACTAGCGGGTGGGGGGAGACCCAGTACTTC.